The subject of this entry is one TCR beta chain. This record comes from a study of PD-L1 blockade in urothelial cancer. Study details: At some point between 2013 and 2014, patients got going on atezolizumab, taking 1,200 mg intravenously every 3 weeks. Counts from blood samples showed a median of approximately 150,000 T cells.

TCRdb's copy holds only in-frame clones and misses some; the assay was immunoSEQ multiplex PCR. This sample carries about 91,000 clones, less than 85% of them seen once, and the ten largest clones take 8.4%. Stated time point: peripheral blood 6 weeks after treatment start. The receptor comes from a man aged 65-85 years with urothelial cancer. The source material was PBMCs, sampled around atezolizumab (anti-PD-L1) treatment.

CDR3 loop: CASRWDRGTEAFF. DNA for the CDR3: TGTGCCAGCAGATGGGACAGGGGAACTGAAGCTTTCTTT. The rearrangement links TRBV5-4 to TRBJ1-1, with 10 bases that match TRBD1. V shed 5 bases and J 5 bases; nucleotides not matched to a gene: 3. Looked up from germline, CDR1 is SGHNT and CDR2 is YYREEE (reference sequence). The CDR3 loop spans 13 amino acids.